The present TCR beta chain was sequenced within a study of PD-1 blockade in mismatch repair-deficient tumors. The CDR3 consists of 16 residues. Trimming shortened V by 3 bases and J by 2 bases, and 14 bases separated the two germline ends. Germline lookup yields CDR1 SGHAT and CDR2 FQNNGV. TCRdb's copy holds only in-frame clones and misses some; the assay was immunoSEQ multiplex PCR. Here the sample spans roughly 45,000 clones, 65% to 80% being singletons. Worth noting for this clone: Its antigen is as yet unknown.

Study outcomes and limitations: After pembrolizumab, tumor-resident clones rose rapidly, then generally contracted before radiologic responses.

The rearrangement joins TRBV11-2 to TRBJ2-1, with a possible D match to TRBD2 (5 bases). The receptor's source is an adult with mismatch repair-deficient cancer. The starting material was PBMCs, obtained before pembrolizumab treatment. CDR3 sequence: CASSFMASQTYNEQFF. The CDR3 nucleotides read TGTGCCAGCAGCTTCATGGCTAGCCAGACCTACAATGAGCAGTTCTTC.